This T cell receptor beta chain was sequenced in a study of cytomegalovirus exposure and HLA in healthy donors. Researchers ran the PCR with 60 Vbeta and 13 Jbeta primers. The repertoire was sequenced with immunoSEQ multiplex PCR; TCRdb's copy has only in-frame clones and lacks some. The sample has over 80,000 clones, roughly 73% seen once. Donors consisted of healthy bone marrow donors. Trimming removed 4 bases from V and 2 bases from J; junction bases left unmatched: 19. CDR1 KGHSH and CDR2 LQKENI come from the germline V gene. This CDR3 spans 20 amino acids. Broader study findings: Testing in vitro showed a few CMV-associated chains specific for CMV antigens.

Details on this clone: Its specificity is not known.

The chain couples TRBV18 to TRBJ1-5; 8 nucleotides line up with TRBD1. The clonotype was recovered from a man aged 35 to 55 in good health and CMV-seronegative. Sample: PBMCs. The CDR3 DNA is TGTGCCAGCTCACTGATTTCTGGACAGGGCCCTGGCCGTGGCAATCAGCCCCAGCATTTT. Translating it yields CASSLISGQGPGRGNQPQHF.